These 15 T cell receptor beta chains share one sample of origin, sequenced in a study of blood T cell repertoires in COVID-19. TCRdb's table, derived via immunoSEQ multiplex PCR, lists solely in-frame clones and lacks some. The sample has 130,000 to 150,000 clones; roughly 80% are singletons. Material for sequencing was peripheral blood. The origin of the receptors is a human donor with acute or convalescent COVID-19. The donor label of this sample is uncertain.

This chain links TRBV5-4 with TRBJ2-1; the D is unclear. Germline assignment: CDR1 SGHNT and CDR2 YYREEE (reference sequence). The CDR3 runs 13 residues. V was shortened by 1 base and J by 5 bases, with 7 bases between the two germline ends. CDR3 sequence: CASSLTPDNEQFF. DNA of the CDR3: TGTGCCAGCAGCTTGACTCCCGACAATGAGCAGTTCTTC. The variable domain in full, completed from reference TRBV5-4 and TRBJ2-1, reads ETGVTQSPTHLIKTRGQQVTLRCSSQSGHNTVSWYQQALGQGPQFIFQYYREEENGRGNFPPRFSGLQFPNYSSELNVNALELDDSALYLCASSLTPDNEQFFGPGTRLTVL.

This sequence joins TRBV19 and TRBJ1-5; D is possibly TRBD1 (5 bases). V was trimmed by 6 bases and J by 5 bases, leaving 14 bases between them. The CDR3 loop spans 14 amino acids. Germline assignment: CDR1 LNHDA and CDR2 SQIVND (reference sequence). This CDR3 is CASRGDSLYQPQHF. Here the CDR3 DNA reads TGTGCCAGTAGAGGGGATTCCCTTTATCAGCCCCAGCATTTT.

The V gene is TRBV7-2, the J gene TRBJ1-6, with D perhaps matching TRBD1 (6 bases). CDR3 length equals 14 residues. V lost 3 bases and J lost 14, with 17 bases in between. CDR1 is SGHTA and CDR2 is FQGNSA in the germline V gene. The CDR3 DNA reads TGTGCCAGCAGCTTGGATTACAGGGTCACCACCCTCCACTTT. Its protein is CASSLDYRVTTLHF.

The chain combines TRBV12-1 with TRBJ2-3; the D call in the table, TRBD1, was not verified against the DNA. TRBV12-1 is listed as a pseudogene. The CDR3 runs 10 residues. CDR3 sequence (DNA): TGTGCCAGCATCAATGATACGCAGTATTTT. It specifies CASINDTQYF.

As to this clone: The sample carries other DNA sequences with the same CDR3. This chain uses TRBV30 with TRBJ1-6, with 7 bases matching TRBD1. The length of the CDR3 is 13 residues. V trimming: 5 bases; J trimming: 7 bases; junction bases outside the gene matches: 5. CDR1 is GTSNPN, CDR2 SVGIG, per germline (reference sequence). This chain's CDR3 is CAWSEQGNSPLHF. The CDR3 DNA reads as TGTGCCTGGTCGGAACAGGGGAATTCACCCCTCCACTTT.

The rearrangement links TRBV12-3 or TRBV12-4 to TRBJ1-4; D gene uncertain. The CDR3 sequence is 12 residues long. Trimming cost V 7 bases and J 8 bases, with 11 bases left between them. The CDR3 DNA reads TGTGCCAGCACCGGGAATGGGGAAAAACTGTTTTTT. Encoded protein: CASTGNGEKLFF.

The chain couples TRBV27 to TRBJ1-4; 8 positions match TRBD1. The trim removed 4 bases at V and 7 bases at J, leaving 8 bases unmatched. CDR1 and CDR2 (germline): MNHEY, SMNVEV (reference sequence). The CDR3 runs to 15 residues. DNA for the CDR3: TGTGCCAGCAGTTCCCGGACAGGGAGAACTGAAAAACTGTTTTTT. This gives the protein CASSSRTGRTEKLFF.

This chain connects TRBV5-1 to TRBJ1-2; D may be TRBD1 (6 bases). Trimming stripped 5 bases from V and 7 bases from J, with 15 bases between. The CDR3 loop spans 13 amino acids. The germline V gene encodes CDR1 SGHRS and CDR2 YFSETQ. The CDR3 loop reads CASSRGDTSGYTF. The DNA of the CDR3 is TGCGCCAGCAGTCGGGGGGACACCTCTGGCTACACCTTC.

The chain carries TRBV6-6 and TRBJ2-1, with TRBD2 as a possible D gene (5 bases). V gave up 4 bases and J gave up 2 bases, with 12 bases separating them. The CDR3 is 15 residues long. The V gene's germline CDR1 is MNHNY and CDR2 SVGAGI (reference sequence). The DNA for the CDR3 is TGTGCCAGCAGTTCTCTAGCCCAGGCCTACAATGAGCAGTTCTTC. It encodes CASSSLAQAYNEQFF.

The CDR3 nucleotides read TGTGCCAGCAGCCCTGGGGGGGACACCTATTCACCCCTCCACTTT. Its translation is CASSPGGDTYSPLHF. The chain has TRBV11-2 and TRBJ1-6; tentatively, D is TRBD1 (6 bases). Deletions cut 5 bases from V and 8 bases from J, with 16 bases between. Germline lookup yields CDR1 SGHAT and CDR2 FQNNGV. CDR3 length equals 15 residues. Supplemented by reference TRBV11-2 and TRBJ1-6, the full variable domain reads EAGVAQSPRYKIIEKRQSVAFWCNPISGHATLYWYQQILGQGPKLLIQFQNNGVVDDSQLPKDRFSAERLKGVDSTLKIQPAKLEDSAVYLCASSPGGDTYSPLHFGNGTRLTVT.

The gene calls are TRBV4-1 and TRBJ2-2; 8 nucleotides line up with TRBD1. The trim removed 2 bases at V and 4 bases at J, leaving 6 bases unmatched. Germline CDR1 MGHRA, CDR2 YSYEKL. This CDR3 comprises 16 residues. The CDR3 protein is CASSQSPGQGTGELFF. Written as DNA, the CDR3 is TGCGCCAGCAGCCAATCCCCCGGACAGGGCACCGGGGAGCTGTTTTTT.

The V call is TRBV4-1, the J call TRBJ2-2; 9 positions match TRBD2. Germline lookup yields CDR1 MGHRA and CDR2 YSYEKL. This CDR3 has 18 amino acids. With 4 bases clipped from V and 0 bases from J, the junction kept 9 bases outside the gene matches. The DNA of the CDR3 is TGCGCCAGCAGCCTAAGGGTGATAGCGGGGGCGAACACCGGGGAGCTGTTTTTT. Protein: CASSLRVIAGANTGELFF.

The chain's CDR3 is CASSVSIQGSGNTIYF. The CDR3, as DNA: TGCGCCAGCAGCGTATCCATACAGGGCTCTGGAAACACCATATATTTT. V is TRBV5-1 and J is TRBJ1-3, with a possible D match to TRBD1 (6 bases). Germline V CDR1 and CDR2: SGHRS, YFSETQ. Deletions cut 4 bases from V and 0 bases from J, with 14 bases between. The CDR3 runs to 16 residues.

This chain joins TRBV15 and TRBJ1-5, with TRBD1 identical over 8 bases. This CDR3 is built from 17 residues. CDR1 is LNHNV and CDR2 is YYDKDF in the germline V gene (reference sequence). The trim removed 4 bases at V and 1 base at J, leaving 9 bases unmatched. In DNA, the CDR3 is TGTGCCACCAGCACACGGACAGGGCGGTTAAGCAATCAGCCCCAGCATTTT. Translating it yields CATSTRTGRLSNQPQHF.

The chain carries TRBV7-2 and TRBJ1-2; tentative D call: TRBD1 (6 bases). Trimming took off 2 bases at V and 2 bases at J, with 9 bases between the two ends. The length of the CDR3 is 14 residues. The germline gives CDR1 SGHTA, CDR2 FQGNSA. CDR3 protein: CASSLNRANYGYTF. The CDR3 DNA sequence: TGTGCCAGCAGCTTAAACAGGGCCAACTATGGCTACACCTTC. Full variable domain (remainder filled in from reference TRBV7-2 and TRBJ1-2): GAGVSQSPSNKVTEKGKDVELRCDPISGHTALYWYRQSLGQGLEFLIYFQGNSAPDKSGLPSDRFSAERTGGSVSTLTIQRTQQEDSAVYLCASSLNRANYGYTFGSGTRLTVV.